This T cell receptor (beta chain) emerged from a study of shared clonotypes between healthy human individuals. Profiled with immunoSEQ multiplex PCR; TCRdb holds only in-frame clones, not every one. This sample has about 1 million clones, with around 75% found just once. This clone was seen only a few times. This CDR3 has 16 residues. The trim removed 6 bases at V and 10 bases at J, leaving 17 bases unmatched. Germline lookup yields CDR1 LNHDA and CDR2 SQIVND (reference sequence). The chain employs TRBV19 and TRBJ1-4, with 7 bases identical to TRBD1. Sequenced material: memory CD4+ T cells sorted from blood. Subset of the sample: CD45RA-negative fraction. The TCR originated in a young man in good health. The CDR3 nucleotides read TGTGCCAGTAGCCAGATTCAAGACAGGGAAGGAAGAAAACTGTTTTTT. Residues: CASSQIQDREGRKLFF.